The 12 T cell receptor beta chains reported below all come from one sample, sequenced in a study of blood T cell repertoires in COVID-19. The assay was immunoSEQ multiplex PCR, and TCRdb's table has in-frame clones only and misses some. The sample lists fewer than 75,000 clones; 75% to 90% were seen once. The sequenced sample was peripheral blood. All receptors come from a man aged 45 to 65 with active COVID-19.

This clone has only a few counts. The V call is TRBV27, the J call TRBJ2-7; TRBD1 agrees at 7 bases. Germline V gives CDR1 MNHEY, CDR2 SMNVEV (reference sequence). The CDR3 has 14 residues. The trim removed 3 bases at V and 2 bases at J, leaving 4 bases unmatched. Written as DNA, the CDR3 is TGTGCCAGCAGTTTCCCGGACAGGCCCTACGAGCAGTACTTC. It yields the protein CASSFPDRPYEQYF.

The chain recombines TRBV29-1 with TRBJ1-4; a weak D match, TRBD1 (5 bases). Germline assignment: CDR1 SQVTM and CDR2 ANQGSEA. This CDR3 comprises 14 residues. The V end lost 7 bases, the J end lost 7 bases, and 19 bases lay between the germline ends. CDR3 sequence reads: CSARANRMSEKLFF. CDR3 bases: TGCAGCGCGAGAGCAAACAGGATGAGTGAAAAACTGTTTTTT.

This sequence joins TRBV5-4 and TRBJ1-5, with TRBD1 matching over 7 bases. CDR3 length: 14 residues. CDR1 and CDR2 from the germline V gene are SGHNT and YYREEE (reference sequence). The trim removed 0 bases at V and 5 bases at J, leaving 2 bases unmatched. The CDR3 spells CASSLDRGDQPQHF. DNA of the CDR3: TGTGCCAGCAGCTTGGACAGGGGAGATCAGCCCCAGCATTTT.

This chain connects TRBV2 to TRBJ1-1, with TRBD1 matching over 10 bases. V shed 8 bases and J 5 bases; nucleotides not matched to a gene: 2. Germline V CDR1 and CDR2: SNHLY, FYNNEI. The CDR3 is 12 residues long. The CDR3 bases are TGTGCCAGCCGGGACAGGGGAACTGAAGCTTTCTTT. Translated, it gives CASRDRGTEAFF.

The CDR3 DNA sequence: TGTGCCAGTAGTATAGCCCGGGGTCCGGTAGAGTCGAACTACGAGCAGTACTTC. Its protein is CASSIARGPVESNYEQYF. This chain links TRBV19 with TRBJ2-7; D might be TRBD2 (5 bases). The germline V and J ends were trimmed by 1 base and 3 bases, with 22 bases remaining between them. The germline V gene encodes CDR1 LNHDA and CDR2 SQIVND (reference sequence). This CDR3 spans 18 amino acids.

V and J are TRBV4-1 and TRBJ2-1; 11 bases line up with TRBD2. The CDR3 is 16 amino acids. Germline V gives CDR1 MGHRA, CDR2 YSYEKL. Trimming removed 0 bases from V and 7 bases from J; junction bases left unmatched: 5. The CDR3 sequence is CASSQDWGLAANEQFF. CDR3 DNA: TGCGCCAGCAGCCAAGATTGGGGACTAGCGGCGAATGAGCAGTTCTTC.

This chain connects TRBV24-1 to TRBJ2-3, with 9 bases identical to TRBD2. The CDR3 sequence is 14 residues long. The V segment lost 6 bases and the J segment 6 bases; nucleotides outside the gene matches: 6. The germline V gene has CDR1 KGHDR and CDR2 SFDVKD. CDR3 DNA: TGTGCCACCAGTAGGGCGGGAGGGTCGGATACGCAGTATTTT. It specifies CATSRAGGSDTQYF.

V and J are TRBV2 and TRBJ2-3; TRBD2 matches at 9 bases. CDR3 length equals 15 residues. With 6 bases clipped from V and 3 bases from J, the junction kept 7 bases outside the gene matches. Germline CDR1 and CDR2: SNHLY and FYNNEI. The CDR3: CASSPGTSMTDTQYF. The CDR3 bases are TGTGCCAGCAGCCCCGGGACTAGCATGACAGATACGCAGTATTTT.

The chain has TRBV11-1 and TRBJ2-3, with a weak D call TRBD2 (5 bases). CDR1 SGHAT and CDR2 FQDESV come from the germline V gene (reference sequence). Deletions cut 3 bases from V and 6 bases from J, with 13 bases between. This CDR3 is built from 14 residues. The CDR3 sequence: CASSLRQRQDTQYF. The CDR3 DNA is TGTGCCAGCAGCTTGAGGCAGCGGCAGGATACGCAGTATTTT.

This clone occurred once. V is TRBV11-3 and J is TRBJ2-1; 8 bases are a match to TRBD2. With 5 bases clipped from V and 0 bases from J, the junction kept 9 bases outside the gene matches. The CDR3 loop spans 17 amino acids. CDR1 is SGHNT and CDR2 is YENEEA in the germline V gene. CDR3 DNA: TGTGCCAGCAGCCCTACCTTAAGCGGGAGCTCCTACAATGAGCAGTTCTTC. It translates to CASSPTLSGSSYNEQFF.

This clone was detected once. The chain couples TRBV11-2 to TRBJ2-5; D gene ambiguous. The CDR3 has 13 residues. V lost 8 bases and J lost 2, with 12 bases in between. Germline V lookup: CDR1 SGHAT, CDR2 FQNNGV. CDR3 coding DNA: TGTGCCAGCTCCGGCGGAGTACAAGAGACCCAGTACTTC. The encoded protein is CASSGGVQETQYF.

The chain is built from TRBV18 and TRBJ1-6, with a possible D match to TRBD1 (6 bases). Germline V gene data show CDR1 as KGHSH and CDR2 as LQKENI. This CDR3 is 15 amino acids long. V was trimmed by 5 bases and J by 9 bases, leaving 17 bases between them. The DNA of the CDR3 is TGTGCCAGCTCAACTCCAGGGGTGGGTGGTTCACCCCTCCACTTT. It encodes CASSTPGVGGSPLHF. Variable domain in full (rest from reference TRBV18 and TRBJ1-6): NAGVMQNPRHLVRRRGQEARLRCSPMKGHSHVYWYRQLPEEGLKFMVYLQKENIIDESGMPKERFSAEFPKEGPSILRIQQVVRGDSAAYFCASSTPGVGGSPLHFGNGTRLTVT.